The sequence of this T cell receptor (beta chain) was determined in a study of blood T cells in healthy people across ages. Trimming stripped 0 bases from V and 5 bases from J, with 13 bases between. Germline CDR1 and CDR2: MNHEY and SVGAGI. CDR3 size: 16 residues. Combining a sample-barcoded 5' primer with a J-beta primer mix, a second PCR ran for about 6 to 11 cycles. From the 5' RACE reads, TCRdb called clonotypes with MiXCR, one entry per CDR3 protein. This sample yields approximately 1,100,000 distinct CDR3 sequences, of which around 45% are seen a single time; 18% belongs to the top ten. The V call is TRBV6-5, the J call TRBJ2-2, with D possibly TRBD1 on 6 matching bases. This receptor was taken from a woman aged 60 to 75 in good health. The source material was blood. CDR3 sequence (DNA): TGTGCCAGCAGTTACTCACAGGGAGTAGGGACCGGGGAGCTGTTTTTT. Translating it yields CASSYSQGVGTGELFF.